This entry lists 8 T cell receptor beta chains sequenced from one sample in a study of vaccination effects on CD4 cells after COVID-19. This table comes from immunoSEQ multiplex PCR, and its TCRdb copy is limited to in-frame clones, with some not included. The table shows roughly 46,000 clones, with about four fifths occurring only once. Antigens of these TCRs are unknown. Expansion with viral peptide pools was applied to antigen-specific CD4+ T cells by the ViraFEST assay prior to sequencing. When ten to eleven days of culture had elapsed, CD4+ T cells were isolated. The participants, recipients of two vaccine doses, got either BNT162b2 or mRNA-1273. This sample comprised CD4+ T cells from PBMCs cultured with HCoV-OC43 spike peptides, obtained after COVID-19 vaccination. Subset defined: HCoV-OC43 spike overlapping peptide pool stimulation. Source of these receptors: a human donor who received a COVID-19 vaccine.

This clone was observed a single time. The chain is built from TRBV24-1 and TRBJ1-2; the D gene is possibly TRBD1 (5 bases). Germline V gene lookup returns CDR1 KGHDR and CDR2 SFDVKD. The V and J ends lost 10 bases and 8 bases respectively, with 19 bases between them. This CDR3 comprises 13 residues. As DNA, the CDR3 is TGTGCCACACACAGGAGCGGATGGGGCGGCTACACCTTC. Protein: CATHRSGWGGYTF.

This clone was picked up a small number of times. J is TRBJ1-2 and V is TRBV2; D might be TRBD1 (5 bases). Germline CDR1 SNHLY, CDR2 FYNNEI. This CDR3 has 13 amino acids. V lost 1 base and J 2 bases, leaving 5 bases between the germline ends. CDR3 DNA: TGTGCCAGCAGTGAAGGACAGAACTATGGCTACACCTTC. It is translated as CASSEGQNYGYTF.

This chain joins TRBV5-1 and TRBJ2-3; unclear D gene. CDR3 size: 11 residues. Germline CDR1 and CDR2: SGHRS and YFSETQ. The germline V and J ends were trimmed by 7 bases and 6 bases, with 9 bases remaining between them. CDR3 sequence (DNA): TGCGCCAGCTCCGACGCGGATACGCAGTATTTT. Protein sequence: CASSDADTQYF.

CDR3 region: CASSVGPSTEKLFF. CDR3 in DNA: TGTGCCAGCAGCGTAGGCCCCTCGACCGAAAAACTGTTTTTT. The rearrangement links TRBV9 to TRBJ1-4; unclear D gene. V lost 0 bases and J lost 8, with 11 bases in between. Germline V gene data show CDR1 as SGDLS and CDR2 as YYNGEE. The CDR3 has 14 residues.

This chain connects TRBV19 to TRBJ2-5, with D possibly matching TRBD2 (6 bases). V gave up 5 bases and J gave up 2 bases, with 12 bases separating them. Germline-derived CDR1 and CDR2 are LNHDA and SQIVND (reference sequence). The CDR3 loop spans 14 amino acids. The CDR3 bases are TGTGCCAGTAGTGGAGGGACTGGACAAGAGACCCAGTACTTC. It codes for CASSGGTGQETQYF.

This chain uses TRBV15 with TRBJ2-1; D may be TRBD2 (5 bases). Looked up from germline, CDR1 is LNHNV and CDR2 is YYDKDF (reference sequence). The CDR3 consists of 16 residues. The V end lost 1 base, the J end lost 2 bases, and 12 bases lay between the germline ends. The CDR3 DNA sequence: TGTGCCACCAGCAGAGTCGGGGAGACCCCCTACAATGAGCAGTTCTTC. As protein: CATSRVGETPYNEQFF.

The chain carries TRBV5-5 and TRBJ1-5; perhaps TRBD1 as D (6 bases). Germline lookup yields CDR1 SGHKS and CDR2 YYEKEE (reference sequence). This CDR3 has 15 amino acids. Deletions cut 0 bases from V and 7 bases from J, with 14 bases between. This CDR3 reads CASSLAAGAGQPQHF. The DNA of the CDR3 is TGTGCCAGCAGCTTGGCCGCAGGGGCAGGACAGCCCCAGCATTTT.

The chain recombines TRBV5-4 with TRBJ2-2, with 7 bases that match TRBD1. Germline values: CDR1 SGHNT, CDR2 YYREEE (reference sequence). The V and J ends lost 2 bases and 5 bases, in that order; junction bases with no gene match: 0. The CDR3 totals 13 residues. In nucleotides, the CDR3 is TGTGCCAGCAGCTTACAGGGGACCGGGGAGCTGTTTTTT. This sequence encodes CASSLQGTGELFF.